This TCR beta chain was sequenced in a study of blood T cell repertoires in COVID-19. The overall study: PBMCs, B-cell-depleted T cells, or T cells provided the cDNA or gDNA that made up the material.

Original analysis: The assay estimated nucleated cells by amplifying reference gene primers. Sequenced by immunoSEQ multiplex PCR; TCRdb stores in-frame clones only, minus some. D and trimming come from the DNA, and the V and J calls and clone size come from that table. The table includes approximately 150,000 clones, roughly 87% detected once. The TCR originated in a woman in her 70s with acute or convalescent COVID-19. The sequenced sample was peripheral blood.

In DNA, the CDR3 is TGCGCCAGCAGGAGGGATCTAACCGGGGAGCTGTTTTTT. Amino acids: CASRRDLTGELFF. This chain connects TRBV5-1 to TRBJ2-2, with D possibly TRBD2 on 5 matching bases. The CDR3 loop spans 13 amino acids. The germline V gene has CDR1 SGHRS and CDR2 YFSETQ. Trimming took 5 bases from V and 5 from J, leaving 10 bases between them.